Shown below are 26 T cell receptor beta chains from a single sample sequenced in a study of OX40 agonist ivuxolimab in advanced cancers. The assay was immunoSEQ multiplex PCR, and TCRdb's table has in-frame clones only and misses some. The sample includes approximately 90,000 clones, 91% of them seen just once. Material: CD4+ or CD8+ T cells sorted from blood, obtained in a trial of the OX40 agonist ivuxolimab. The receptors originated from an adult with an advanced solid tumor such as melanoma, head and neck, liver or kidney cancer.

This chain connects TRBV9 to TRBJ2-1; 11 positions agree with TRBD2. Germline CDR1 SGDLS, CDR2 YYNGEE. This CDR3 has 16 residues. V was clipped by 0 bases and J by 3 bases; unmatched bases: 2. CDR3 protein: CASSVDGTSGYNEQFF. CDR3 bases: TGTGCCAGCAGCGTAGACGGGACTAGCGGCTACAATGAGCAGTTCTTC.

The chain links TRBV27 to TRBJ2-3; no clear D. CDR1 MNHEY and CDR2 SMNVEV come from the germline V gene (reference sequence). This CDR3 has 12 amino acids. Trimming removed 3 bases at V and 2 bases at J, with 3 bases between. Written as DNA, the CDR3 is TGTGCCAGCAGTTTCAACACAGATACGCAGTATTTT. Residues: CASSFNTDTQYF.

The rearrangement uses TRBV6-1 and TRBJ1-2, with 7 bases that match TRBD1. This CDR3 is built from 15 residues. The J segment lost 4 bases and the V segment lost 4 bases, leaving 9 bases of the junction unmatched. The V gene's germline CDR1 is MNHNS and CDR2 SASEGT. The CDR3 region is CASSARLTGSYGYTF. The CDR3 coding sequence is TGTGCCAGCAGTGCCCGGTTGACAGGGAGCTATGGCTACACCTTC.

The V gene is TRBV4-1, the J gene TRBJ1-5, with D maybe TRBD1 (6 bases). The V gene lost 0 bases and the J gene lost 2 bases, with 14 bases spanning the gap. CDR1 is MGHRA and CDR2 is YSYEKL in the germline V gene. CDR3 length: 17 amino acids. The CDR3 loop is CASSQDQWAGGNQPQHF. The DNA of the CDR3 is TGCGCCAGCAGCCAAGATCAGTGGGCAGGGGGCAATCAGCCCCAGCATTTT.

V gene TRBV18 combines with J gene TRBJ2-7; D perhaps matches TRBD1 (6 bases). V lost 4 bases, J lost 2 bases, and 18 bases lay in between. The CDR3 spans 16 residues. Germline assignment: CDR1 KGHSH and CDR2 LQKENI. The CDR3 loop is CASSQNTGTPTYEQYF. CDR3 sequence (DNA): TGTGCCAGCTCACAAAATACCGGGACACCAACCTACGAGCAGTACTTC. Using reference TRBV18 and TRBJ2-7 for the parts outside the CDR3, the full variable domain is NAGVMQNPRHLVRRRGQEARLRCSPMKGHSHVYWYRQLPEEGLKFMVYLQKENIIDESGMPKERFSAEFPKEGPSILRIQQVVRGDSAAYFCASSQNTGTPTYEQYFGPGTRLTVT.

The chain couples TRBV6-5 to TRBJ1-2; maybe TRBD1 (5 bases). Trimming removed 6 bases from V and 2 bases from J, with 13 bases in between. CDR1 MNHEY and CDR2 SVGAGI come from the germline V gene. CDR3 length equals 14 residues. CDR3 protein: CASRHPGPNYGYTF. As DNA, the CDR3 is TGTGCCAGCAGACATCCGGGACCGAACTATGGCTACACCTTC.

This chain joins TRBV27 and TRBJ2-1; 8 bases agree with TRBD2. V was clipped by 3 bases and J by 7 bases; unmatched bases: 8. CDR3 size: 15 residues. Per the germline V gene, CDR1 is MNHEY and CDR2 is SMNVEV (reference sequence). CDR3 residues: CASSLERESRNEQFF. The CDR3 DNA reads TGTGCCAGCAGTTTGGAGCGGGAGTCAAGGAATGAGCAGTTCTTC.

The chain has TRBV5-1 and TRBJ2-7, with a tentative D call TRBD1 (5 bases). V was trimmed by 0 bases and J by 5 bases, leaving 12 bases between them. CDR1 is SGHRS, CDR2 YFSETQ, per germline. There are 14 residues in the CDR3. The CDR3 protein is CASSLGQPAHEQYF. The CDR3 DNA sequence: TGCGCCAGCAGCTTGGGACAGCCAGCCCACGAGCAGTACTTC.

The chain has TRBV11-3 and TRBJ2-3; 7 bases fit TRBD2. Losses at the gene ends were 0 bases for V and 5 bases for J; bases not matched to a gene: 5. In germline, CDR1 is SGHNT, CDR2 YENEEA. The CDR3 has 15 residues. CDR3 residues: CASSLEGGSGDTQYF. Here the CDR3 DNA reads TGTGCCAGCAGCTTAGAGGGCGGGAGCGGAGATACGCAGTATTTT. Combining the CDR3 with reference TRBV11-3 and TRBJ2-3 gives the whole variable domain EAGVVQSPRYKIIEKKQPVAFWCNPISGHNTLYWYLQNLGQGPELLIRYENEEAVDDSQLPKDRFSAERLKGVDSTLKIQPAELGDSAVYLCASSLEGGSGDTQYFGPGTRLTVL.

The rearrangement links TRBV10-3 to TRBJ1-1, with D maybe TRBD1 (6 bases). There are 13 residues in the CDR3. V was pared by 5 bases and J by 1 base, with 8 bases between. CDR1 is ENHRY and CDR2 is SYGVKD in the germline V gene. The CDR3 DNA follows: TGTGCCATCAGTTCGGGACAGAACACTGAAGCTTTCTTT. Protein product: CAISSGQNTEAFF.

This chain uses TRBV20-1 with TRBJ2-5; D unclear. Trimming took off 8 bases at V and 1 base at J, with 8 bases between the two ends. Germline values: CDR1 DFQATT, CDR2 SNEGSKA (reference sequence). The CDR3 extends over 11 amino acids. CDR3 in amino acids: CSRNFQETQYF. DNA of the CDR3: TGCAGTAGGAATTTCCAAGAGACCCAGTACTTC.

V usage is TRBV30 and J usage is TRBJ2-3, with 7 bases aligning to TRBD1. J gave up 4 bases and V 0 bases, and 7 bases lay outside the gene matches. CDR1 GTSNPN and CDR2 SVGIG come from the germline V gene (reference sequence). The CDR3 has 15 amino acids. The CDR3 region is CAWSVGGILSDTQYF. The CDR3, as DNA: TGTGCCTGGAGTGTAGGGGGCATACTCTCAGATACGCAGTATTTT.

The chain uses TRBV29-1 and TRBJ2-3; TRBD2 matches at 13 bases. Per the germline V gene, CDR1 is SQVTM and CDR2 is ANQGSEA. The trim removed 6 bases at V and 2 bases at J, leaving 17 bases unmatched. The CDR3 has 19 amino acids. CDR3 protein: CSVPTLLRTSGRLTDTQYF. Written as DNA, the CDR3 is TGCAGCGTCCCTACTCTGTTGAGGACTAGCGGGAGACTCACAGATACGCAGTATTTT.

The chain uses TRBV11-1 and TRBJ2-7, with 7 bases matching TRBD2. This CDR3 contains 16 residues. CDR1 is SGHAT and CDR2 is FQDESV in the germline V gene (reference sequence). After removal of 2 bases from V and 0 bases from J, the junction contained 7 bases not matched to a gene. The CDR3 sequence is CASSLTTSDPSYEQYF. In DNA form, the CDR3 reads TGTGCCAGCAGCTTAACCACTAGCGACCCCTCCTACGAGCAGTACTTC.

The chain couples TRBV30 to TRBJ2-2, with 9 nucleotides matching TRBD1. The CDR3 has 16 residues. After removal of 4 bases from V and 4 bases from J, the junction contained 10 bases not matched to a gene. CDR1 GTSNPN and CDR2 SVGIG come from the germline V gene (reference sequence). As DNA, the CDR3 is TGTGCCTGGACCCAGCCCGGGACAGGGCTCACCGGGGAGCTGTTTTTT. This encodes CAWTQPGTGLTGELFF.

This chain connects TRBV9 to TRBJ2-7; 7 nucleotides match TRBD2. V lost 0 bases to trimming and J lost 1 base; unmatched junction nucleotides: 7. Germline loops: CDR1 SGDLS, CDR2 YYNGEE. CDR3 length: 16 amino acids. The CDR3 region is CASSVDVASGSYEQYF. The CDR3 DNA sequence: TGTGCCAGCAGCGTAGATGTGGCTAGCGGTTCCTACGAGCAGTACTTC. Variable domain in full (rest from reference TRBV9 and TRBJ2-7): DSGVTQTPKHLITATGQRVTLRCSPRSGDLSVYWYQQSLDQGLQFLIQYYNGEERAKGNILERFSAQQFPDLHSELNLSSLELGDSALYFCASSVDVASGSYEQYFGPGTRLTVT.

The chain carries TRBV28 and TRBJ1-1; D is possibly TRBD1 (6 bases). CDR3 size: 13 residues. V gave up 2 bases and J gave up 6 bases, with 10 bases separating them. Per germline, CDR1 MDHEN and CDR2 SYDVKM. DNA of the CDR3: TGTGCCAGCAGTTTACAGGGGTGGGCTGAAGCTTTCTTT. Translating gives CASSLQGWAEAFF.

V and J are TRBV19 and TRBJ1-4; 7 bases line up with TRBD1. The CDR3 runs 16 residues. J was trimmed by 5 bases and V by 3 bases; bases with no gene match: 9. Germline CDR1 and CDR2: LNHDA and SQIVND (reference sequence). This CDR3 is CASSMGPGQKNEKLFF. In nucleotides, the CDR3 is TGTGCCAGTAGTATGGGACCGGGACAGAAAAATGAAAAACTGTTTTTT.

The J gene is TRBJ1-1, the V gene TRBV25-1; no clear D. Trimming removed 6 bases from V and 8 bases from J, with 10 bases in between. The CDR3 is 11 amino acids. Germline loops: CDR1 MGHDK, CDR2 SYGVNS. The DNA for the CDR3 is TGTGCCAGCAGCGATCGGAGGGAAGCTTTCTTT. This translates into CASSDRREAFF. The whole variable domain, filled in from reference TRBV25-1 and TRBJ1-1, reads EADIYQTPRYLVIGTGKKITLECSQTMGHDKMYWYQQDPGMELHLIHYSYGVNSTEKGDLSSESTVSRIRTEHFPLTLESARPSHTSQYLCASSDRREAFFGQGTRLTVV.

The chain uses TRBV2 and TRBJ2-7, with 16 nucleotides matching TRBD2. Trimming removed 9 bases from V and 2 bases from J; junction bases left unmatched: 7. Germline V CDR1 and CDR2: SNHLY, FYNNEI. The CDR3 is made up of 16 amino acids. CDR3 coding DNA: TGTGCCAGTGGGACTAGCGGGAGGGGAGATCCCTACGAGCAGTACTTC. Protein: CASGTSGRGDPYEQYF.

The CDR3 here is CASSLRQGDYNEQFF. CDR3 nucleotide sequence: TGCGCCAGCAGCCTTCGACAGGGTGATTACAATGAGCAGTTCTTC. The V gene is TRBV4-1, the J gene TRBJ2-1; TRBD1 matches 7 bases. Germline V gives CDR1 MGHRA, CDR2 YSYEKL. V trimming: 4 bases; J trimming: 4 bases; junction bases outside the gene matches: 7. The CDR3 runs to 15 residues.

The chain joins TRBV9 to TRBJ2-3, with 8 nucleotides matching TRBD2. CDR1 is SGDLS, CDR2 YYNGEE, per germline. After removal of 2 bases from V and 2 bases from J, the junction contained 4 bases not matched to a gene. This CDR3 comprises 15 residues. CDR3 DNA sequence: TGTGCCAGCAGCGTGGCGGGAGGACCCACAGATACGCAGTATTTT. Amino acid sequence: CASSVAGGPTDTQYF.

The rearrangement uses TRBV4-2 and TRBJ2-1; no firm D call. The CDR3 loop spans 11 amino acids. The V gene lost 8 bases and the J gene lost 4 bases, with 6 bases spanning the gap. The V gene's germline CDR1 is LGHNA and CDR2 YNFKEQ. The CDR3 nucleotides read TGTGCCAGCGCCATATACAATGAGCAGTTCTTC. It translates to CASAIYNEQFF.

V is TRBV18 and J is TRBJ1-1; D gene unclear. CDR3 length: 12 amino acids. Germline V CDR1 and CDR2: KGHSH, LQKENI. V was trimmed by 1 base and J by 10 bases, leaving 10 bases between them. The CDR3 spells CASSPREGVAFF. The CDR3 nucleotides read TGTGCCAGCTCACCACGAGAAGGCGTAGCTTTCTTT.

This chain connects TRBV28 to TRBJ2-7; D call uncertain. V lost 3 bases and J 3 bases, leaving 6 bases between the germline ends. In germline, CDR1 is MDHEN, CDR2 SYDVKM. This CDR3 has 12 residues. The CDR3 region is CASSLYNYEQYF. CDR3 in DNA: TGTGCCAGCAGTTTGTATAACTACGAGCAGTACTTC.

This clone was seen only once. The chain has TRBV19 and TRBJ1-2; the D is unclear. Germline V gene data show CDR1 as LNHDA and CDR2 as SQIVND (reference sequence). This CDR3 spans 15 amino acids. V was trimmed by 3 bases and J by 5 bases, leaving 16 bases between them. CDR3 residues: CASSILRGNRYGYTF. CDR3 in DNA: TGTGCCAGTAGTATTCTTCGAGGGAACAGATATGGCTACACCTTC.